This is a list of T cell receptor beta chains from one sample in a study of cytomegalovirus exposure and HLA in healthy donors. Using immunoSEQ multiplex PCR, the repertoire was profiled, and TCRdb retains in-frame clones only, with some absent. The data contain some 120,000 clones, roughly 82% of them singletons. Sequenced sample: PBMCs. The origin of the receptors is a young man in good health and CMV-seropositive. The CDR3 runs from the conserved cysteine through the conserved F or W. The D gene is left open where the match is weak. Rows may omit the clone size; those that give it use once, few, many or a size class.

v_gene	abundance	d_gene	j_gene	CDR3nt	CDR3aa
TRBV5-4	NA	NA	TRBJ1-5	TGTGCCAGCAGCTTGGGCCCGGGTGGCAATCAGCCCCAGCATTTT	CASSLGPGGNQPQHF
TRBV5-1	NA	TRBD1	TRBJ2-3	TGCGCCAGCAGTTCCGGGACAGGGGGATCCGATGCGCAGTATTTT	CASSSGTGGSDAQYF
TRBV18	NA	NA	TRBJ2-3	TGTGCCAGCTCCTACCCGGGACTGCGCACAGATACGCAGTATTTT	CASSYPGLRTDTQYF
TRBV11-2	NA	NA	TRBJ1-1	TGTGCCAGCAGCTTAGCAGGGACTGAAGCTTTCTTT	CASSLAGTEAFF
TRBV6-5	NA	TRBD1	TRBJ1-2	TGTGCCAGCAGTAACAGGGGGGGCTATGGCTACACCTTC	CASSNRGGYGYTF
TRBV29-1	NA	TRBD2	TRBJ2-3	TGCAGCGTTGAAGGCGGGGGGGATACGCAGTATTTT	CSVEGGGDTQYF
TRBV7-9	NA	NA	TRBJ1-2	TGTGCCAGCAGCCGTAAGGGGCAGCCCTATGGCTACACCTTC	CASSRKGQPYGYTF
TRBV7-9	NA	TRBD1	TRBJ2-6	TGTGCCAGCAGCTACCGGGACAGGGGTGCTGGGGCCAACGGCCTGACTTTC	CASSYRDRGAGANGLTF
TRBV5-6	NA	NA	TRBJ1-6	TGTGCCAGCAGCAAAACACAGTCACCCCTCCACTTT	CASSKTQSPLHF
TRBV11-3	NA	TRBD2	TRBJ2-5	TGTGCCAGCAGCCCATTAGCGGGGGATACCCAAGAGACCCAGTACTTC	CASSPLAGDTQETQYF
TRBV29-1	NA	NA	TRBJ2-1	TGCAGCGCCGCCGGACAGACCGATGAGCAGTTCTTC	CSAAGQTDEQFF
TRBV30	once	NA	TRBJ2-7	TGTGCCTGGACGGACAGCTACGAGCAGTACTTC	CAWTDSYEQYF
TRBV18	few	NA	TRBJ2-3	TGTGCCAGCTCACCAAACTTCGTGCCCGATGGGCAGTATTTT	CASSPNFVPDGQYF
TRBV5-6	few	NA	TRBJ2-7	TGTGCCAGCAGCTTGGGGACAGCCTTATACGAGCAGTACTTC	CASSLGTALYEQYF
TRBV18	NA	NA	TRBJ1-5	TGTGCCAGCTCACCACCGGAGGGCAGGGCGGGCAATCAGCCCCAGCATTTT	CASSPPEGRAGNQPQHF
TRBV19	NA	TRBD1	TRBJ2-2	TGTGCCAGTAGGACCGGACAGGGTAACACCGGGGAGCTGTTTTTT	CASRTGQGNTGELFF
TRBV7-9	NA	TRBD2	TRBJ2-3	TGTGCCAGCAAGACTAGCGGGGCTAGCACAGATACGCAGTATTTT	CASKTSGASTDTQYF
TRBV5-1	few	TRBD1	TRBJ2-2	TGCGCCAGCAGCTACAATTCTCAGGGGGCGACCGGGGAGCTGTTTTTT	CASSYNSQGATGELFF
TRBV29-1	NA	TRBD2	TRBJ2-1	TGCAGCGTTCGACCGGGACTAGCGGGAGTCGAGCAGTTCTTC	CSVRPGLAGVEQFF
TRBV27	few	NA	TRBJ2-7	TGTGCCAGCAGCCGACCTGCCGGGACCAGGGGTTACGAGCAGTACTTC	CASSRPAGTRGYEQYF
TRBV27	NA	NA	TRBJ1-5	TGTGCCAGCAGTTTCGGAGCCGGCGTTCAGCCCCAGCATTTT	CASSFGAGVQPQHF
TRBV7-9	once	NA	TRBJ1-4	TGTGCCAGCAGCTCCTGGGGGGTTCAAGATAATGAAAAACTGTTTTTT	CASSSWGVQDNEKLFF
TRBV27	NA	TRBD2	TRBJ2-7	TGTGCCACCATGGGGCGCGGGGGGTCTACCTACGAGCAGTACTTC	CATMGRGGSTYEQYF
TRBV5-1	NA	TRBD1	TRBJ1-4	TGCGCCAGCAGCTCACCGGGACAGGATAATGAAAAACTGTTTTTT	CASSSPGQDNEKLFF
TRBV28	few	NA	TRBJ2-7	TGTGCCAGCATTCTTGGGGCAGGGGTTGGCGAGCAGTACTTC	CASILGAGVGEQYF
TRBV7-6	NA	NA	TRBJ2-7	TGTGCCAGCAGCTTAGCGGAGGGAGTGCACCCCTACGAGCAGTACTTC	CASSLAEGVHPYEQYF
TRBV30	NA	TRBD2	TRBJ2-7	TGTGCCTGGAGCGCTAGCGGGTGGGCTTACGAGCAGTACTTC	CAWSASGWAYEQYF
TRBV19	NA	NA	TRBJ1-5	TGTGCCAGTATGGCTCAAAATAGCAATCAGCCCCAGCATTTT	CASMAQNSNQPQHF
TRBV27	NA	TRBD1	TRBJ1-4	TGTGCCAGCAGTTACAGGGGGAAACTGTTTTTT	CASSYRGKLFF
TRBV6-5	NA	TRBD1	TRBJ2-7	TGTGCCAGCGGTTTAGGGACAGGGGGAACCTACGAGCAGTACTTC	CASGLGTGGTYEQYF
TRBV5-5	NA	NA	TRBJ2-3	TGTGCCAGCAGCTTGGTTCGCGTTGTAGATACGCAGTATTTT	CASSLVRVVDTQYF
TRBV13	NA	TRBD1	TRBJ2-7	TGTGCCAGCAGCGAAGGGACAGGGGACGACTACGAGCAGTACTTC	CASSEGTGDDYEQYF
TRBV7-9	few	NA	TRBJ1-1	TGTGCCAGCAGCAATACAGGGAACACTGAAGCTTTCTTT	CASSNTGNTEAFF